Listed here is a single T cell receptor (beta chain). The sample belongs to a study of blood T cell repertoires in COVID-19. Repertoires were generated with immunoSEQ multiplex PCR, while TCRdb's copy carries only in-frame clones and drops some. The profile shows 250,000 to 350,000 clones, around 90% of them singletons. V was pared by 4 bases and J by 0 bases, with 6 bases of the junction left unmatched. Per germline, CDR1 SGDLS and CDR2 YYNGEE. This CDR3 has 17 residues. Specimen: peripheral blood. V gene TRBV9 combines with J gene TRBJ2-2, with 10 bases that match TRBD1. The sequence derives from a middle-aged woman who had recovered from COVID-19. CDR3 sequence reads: CASSLSGTGANTGELFF. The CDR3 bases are TGTGCCAGCAGCCTTAGCGGGACAGGGGCGAACACCGGGGAGCTGTTTTTT.